This entry lists 6 T cell receptor beta chains sequenced from one sample in a study of cytomegalovirus exposure and HLA in healthy donors. Primers: 60 Vbeta forward and 13 Jbeta reverse. The method was immunoSEQ multiplex PCR; TCRdb's version includes in-frame clones alone and lacks a portion of them. Seen in this sample are about 67,000 clones; the ten most common clones hold more than 1.5%. The specimen sequenced was PBMCs. The source of these receptors is a woman aged 30 to 39 in good health and CMV-seronegative.

The chain uses TRBV5-1 and TRBJ1-2; D might be TRBD1 (5 bases). Trimming pared 4 bases from V and 4 bases from J, leaving 11 bases between. The CDR3 length is 13 residues. Germline lookup yields CDR1 SGHRS and CDR2 YFSETQ. CDR3 DNA sequence: TGCGCCAGCAGCCTAAACAGGATCTATGGCTACACCTTC. Protein sequence: CASSLNRIYGYTF.

This chain connects TRBV2 to TRBJ1-6, with 9 bases that match TRBD1. The ends lost 3 bases at V and 14 bases at J; junction bases unmatched: 14. Germline V gene data show CDR1 as SNHLY and CDR2 as FYNNEI. This CDR3 is built from 16 residues. The DNA for the CDR3 is TGTGCCAGCAGTGACCGCCGGACAGGGGACCTTTGGACCCTCCACTTT. Its translation is CASSDRRTGDLWTLHF.

The V and J genes are TRBV20-1 and TRBJ2-5, with D tentatively TRBD2 (5 bases). Germline CDR1 is DFQATT and CDR2 is SNEGSKA (reference sequence). The CDR3 totals 11 residues. The V gene lost 6 bases and the J gene lost 7 bases, with 12 bases spanning the gap. CDR3 DNA sequence: TGCAGTGCACCGGACGGGGTGACCCAGTACTTC. It yields the protein CSAPDGVTQYF.

The chain combines TRBV28 with TRBJ1-1; the D is unclear. V dropped 3 bases and J dropped 4 bases, with 9 bases sitting between them. CDR3 length equals 13 residues. The germline V gene has CDR1 MDHEN and CDR2 SYDVKM. CDR3 nucleotides: TGTGCCAGCAGTTTTGTCGGGGTCACTGAAGCTTTCTTT. Amino acid sequence: CASSFVGVTEAFF.

The J gene is TRBJ2-5, the V gene TRBV4-1, with TRBD2 matching 10 bases. The trim removed 5 bases at V and 1 base at J, leaving 10 bases unmatched. Germline loops: CDR1 MGHRA, CDR2 YSYEKL. This CDR3 spans 17 amino acids. The CDR3 bases are TGCGCCAGCAGCGTGGGACTAGCGCTAGTTCTCCAAGAGACCCAGTACTTC. This gives the protein CASSVGLALVLQETQYF.

The rearrangement links TRBV28 to TRBJ2-7, with 10 bases identical to TRBD2. V shed 4 bases, J shed 2 bases, and the junction held 20 bases outside the gene matches. The CDR3 runs 20 residues. Germline V lookup: CDR1 MDHEN, CDR2 SYDVKM. The CDR3 reads CASSSRTGFRTSGFPYEQYF. CDR3 nucleotide sequence: TGTGCCAGCAGTTCCCGGACAGGTTTTAGGACTAGCGGATTCCCCTACGAGCAGTACTTC. Based on the CDR3 plus reference TRBV28 and TRBJ2-7, the full variable domain is DVKVTQSSRYLVKRTGEKVFLECVQDMDHENMFWYRQDPGLGLRLIYFSYDVKMKEKGDIPEGYSVSREKKERFSLILESASTNQTSMYLCASSSRTGFRTSGFPYEQYFGPGTRLTVT.